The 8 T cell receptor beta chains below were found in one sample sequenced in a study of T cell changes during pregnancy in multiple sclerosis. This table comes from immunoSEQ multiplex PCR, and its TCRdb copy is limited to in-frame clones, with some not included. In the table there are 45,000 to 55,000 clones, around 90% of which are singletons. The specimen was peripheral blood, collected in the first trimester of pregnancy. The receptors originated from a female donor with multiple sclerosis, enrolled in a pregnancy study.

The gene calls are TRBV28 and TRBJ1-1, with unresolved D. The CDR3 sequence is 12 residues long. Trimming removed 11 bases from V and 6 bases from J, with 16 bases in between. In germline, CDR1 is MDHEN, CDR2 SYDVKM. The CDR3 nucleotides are TGTGCCGTCCGGGCCGTCGGGGCTGAAGCTTTCTTT. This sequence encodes CAVRAVGAEAFF.

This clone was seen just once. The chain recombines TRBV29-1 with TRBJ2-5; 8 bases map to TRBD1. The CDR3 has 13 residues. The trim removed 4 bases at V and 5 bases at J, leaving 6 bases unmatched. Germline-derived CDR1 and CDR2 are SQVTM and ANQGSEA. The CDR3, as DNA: TGCAGCGTTGGAAACAGGGGGTGGGAGACCCAGTACTTC. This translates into CSVGNRGWETQYF.

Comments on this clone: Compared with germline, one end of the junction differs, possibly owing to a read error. CDR3 DNA: TGCGCCAGCAGCTCACAGGGGGCAGTCACCGGGGAGCTATTTTTT. Residues: CASSSQGAVTGELFF. This chain links TRBV5-1 with TRBJ2-2, with 9 bases identical to TRBD1. Germline V lookup: CDR1 SGHRS, CDR2 YFSETQ. The CDR3 is 15 amino acids.

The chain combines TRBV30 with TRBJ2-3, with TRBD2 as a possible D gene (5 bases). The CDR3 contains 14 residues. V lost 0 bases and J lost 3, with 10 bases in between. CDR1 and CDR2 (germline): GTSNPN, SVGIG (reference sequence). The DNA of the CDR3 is TGTGCCTGGAGTGTAGGGAGAGAGACAGATACGCAGTATTTT. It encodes CAWSVGRETDTQYF.

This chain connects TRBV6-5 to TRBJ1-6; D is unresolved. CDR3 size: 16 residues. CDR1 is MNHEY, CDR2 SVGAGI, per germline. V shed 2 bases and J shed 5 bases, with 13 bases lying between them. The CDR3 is CASSYNDIDHNSPLHF. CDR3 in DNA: TGTGCCAGCAGTTACAATGACATCGACCATAATTCACCCCTCCACTTT.

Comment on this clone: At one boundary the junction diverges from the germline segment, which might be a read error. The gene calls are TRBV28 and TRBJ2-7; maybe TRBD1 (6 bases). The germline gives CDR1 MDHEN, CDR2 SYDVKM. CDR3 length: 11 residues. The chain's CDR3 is CASSLGTRAHF. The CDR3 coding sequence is TGTGCCAGCAGCTTGGGGACAAGGGCCCACTTC.

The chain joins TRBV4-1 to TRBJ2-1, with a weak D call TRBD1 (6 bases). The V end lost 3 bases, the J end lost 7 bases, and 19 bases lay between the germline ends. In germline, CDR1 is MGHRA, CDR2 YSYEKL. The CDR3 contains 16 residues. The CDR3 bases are TGCGCCAGCAGCCATATAACAGGGACATGGGGGAATGAGCAGTTCTTC. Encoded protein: CASSHITGTWGNEQFF.

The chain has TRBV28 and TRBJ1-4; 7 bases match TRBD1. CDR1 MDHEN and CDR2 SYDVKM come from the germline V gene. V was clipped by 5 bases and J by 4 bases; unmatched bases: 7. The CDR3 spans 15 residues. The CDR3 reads CASSLTGTVNEKLFF. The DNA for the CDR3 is TGTGCCAGCAGTCTTACCGGGACAGTTAATGAAAAACTGTTTTTT.